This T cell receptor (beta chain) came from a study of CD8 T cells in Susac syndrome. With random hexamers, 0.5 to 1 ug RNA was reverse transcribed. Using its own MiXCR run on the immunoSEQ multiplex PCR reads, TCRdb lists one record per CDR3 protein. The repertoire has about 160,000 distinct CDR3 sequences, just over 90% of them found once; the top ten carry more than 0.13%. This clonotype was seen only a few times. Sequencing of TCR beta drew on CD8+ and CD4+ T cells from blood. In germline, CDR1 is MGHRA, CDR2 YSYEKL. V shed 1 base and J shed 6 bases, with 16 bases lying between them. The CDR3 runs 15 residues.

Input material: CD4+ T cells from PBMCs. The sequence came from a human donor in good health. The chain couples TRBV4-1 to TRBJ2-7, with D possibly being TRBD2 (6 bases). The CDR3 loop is CASSQAPLGGREQYF. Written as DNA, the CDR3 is TGCGCCAGCAGCCAAGCTCCCTTGGGGGGACGCGAGCAGTACTTC.